This TCR beta chain was retrieved from a study of OX40 agonist ivuxolimab in advanced cancers. For the study at large: Ivuxolimab is a fully human IgG2 antibody that activates OX40 (CD134). Three patients had partial responses: one hepatocellular carcinoma, two cutaneous melanoma. Regarding the study as a whole: The authors did not determine the antigen specificity of the expanded peripheral T cells.

About this clone: Antigen unknown.

Repertoires were generated with immunoSEQ multiplex PCR, while TCRdb's copy carries only in-frame clones and drops some. The table lists about 62,000 clones, more than 85% of them singletons. The origin of this receptor is an adult with an advanced solid tumor such as melanoma, head and neck, liver or kidney cancer. This specimen consisted of CD4+ or CD8+ T cells sorted from blood, obtained in a trial of the OX40 agonist ivuxolimab.

The CDR3 loop is CASSFGGGTYEQYF. The CDR3 nucleotides are TGTGCCAGCAGCTTTGGTGGCGGAACCTACGAGCAGTACTTC. V gene TRBV11-2 combines with J gene TRBJ2-7; D ambiguous. Between the trimmed V and J ends, which lost 3 bases and 2 bases, there was a span of 11 bases. Germline-derived CDR1 and CDR2 are SGHAT and FQNNGV. The CDR3 consists of 14 residues.